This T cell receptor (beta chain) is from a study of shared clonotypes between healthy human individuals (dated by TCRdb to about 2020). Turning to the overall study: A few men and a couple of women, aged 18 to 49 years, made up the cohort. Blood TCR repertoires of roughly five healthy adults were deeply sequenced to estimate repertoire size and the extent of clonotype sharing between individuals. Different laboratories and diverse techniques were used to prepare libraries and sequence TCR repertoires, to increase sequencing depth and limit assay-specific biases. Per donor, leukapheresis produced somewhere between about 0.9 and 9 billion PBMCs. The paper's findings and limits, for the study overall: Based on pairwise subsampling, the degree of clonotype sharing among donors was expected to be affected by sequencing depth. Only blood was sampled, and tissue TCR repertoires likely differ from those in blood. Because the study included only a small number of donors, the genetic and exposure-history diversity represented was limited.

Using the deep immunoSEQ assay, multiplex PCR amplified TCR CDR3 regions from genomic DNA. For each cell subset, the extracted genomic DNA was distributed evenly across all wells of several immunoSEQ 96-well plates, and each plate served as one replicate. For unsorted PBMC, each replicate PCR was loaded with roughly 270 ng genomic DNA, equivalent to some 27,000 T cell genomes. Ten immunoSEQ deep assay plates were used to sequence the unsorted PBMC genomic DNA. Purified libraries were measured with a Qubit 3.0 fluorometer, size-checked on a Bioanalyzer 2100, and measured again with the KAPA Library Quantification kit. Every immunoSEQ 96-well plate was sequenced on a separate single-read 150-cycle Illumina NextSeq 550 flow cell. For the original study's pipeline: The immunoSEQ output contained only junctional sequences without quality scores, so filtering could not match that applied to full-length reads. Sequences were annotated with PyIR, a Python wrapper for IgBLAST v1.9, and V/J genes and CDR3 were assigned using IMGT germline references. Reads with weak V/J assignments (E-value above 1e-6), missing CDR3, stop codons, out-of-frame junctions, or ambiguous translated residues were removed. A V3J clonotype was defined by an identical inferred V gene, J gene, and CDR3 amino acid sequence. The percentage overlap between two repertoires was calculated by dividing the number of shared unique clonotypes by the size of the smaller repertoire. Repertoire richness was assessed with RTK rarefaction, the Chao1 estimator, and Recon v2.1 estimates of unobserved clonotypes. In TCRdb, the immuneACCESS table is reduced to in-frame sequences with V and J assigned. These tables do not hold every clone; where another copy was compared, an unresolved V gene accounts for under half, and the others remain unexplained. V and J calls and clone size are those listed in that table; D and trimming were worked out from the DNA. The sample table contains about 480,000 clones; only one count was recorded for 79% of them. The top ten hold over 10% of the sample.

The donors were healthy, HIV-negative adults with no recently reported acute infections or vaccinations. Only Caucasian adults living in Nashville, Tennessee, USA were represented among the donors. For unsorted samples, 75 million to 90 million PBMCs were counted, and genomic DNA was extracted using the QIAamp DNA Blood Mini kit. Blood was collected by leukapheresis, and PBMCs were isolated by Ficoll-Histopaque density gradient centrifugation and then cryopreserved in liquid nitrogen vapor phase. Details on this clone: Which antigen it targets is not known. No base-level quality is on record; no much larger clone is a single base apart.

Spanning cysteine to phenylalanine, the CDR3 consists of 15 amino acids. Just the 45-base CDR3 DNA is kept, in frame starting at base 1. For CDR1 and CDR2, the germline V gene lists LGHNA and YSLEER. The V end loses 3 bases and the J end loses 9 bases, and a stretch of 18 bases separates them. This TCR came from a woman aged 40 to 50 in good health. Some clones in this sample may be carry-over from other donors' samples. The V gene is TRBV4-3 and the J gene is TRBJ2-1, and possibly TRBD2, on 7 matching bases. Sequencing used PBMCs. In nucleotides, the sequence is TGCGCCAGCAGCCAGTCCGGTACGAGGGGGGGTGAGCAGTTCTTC. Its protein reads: CASSQSGTRGGEQFF.